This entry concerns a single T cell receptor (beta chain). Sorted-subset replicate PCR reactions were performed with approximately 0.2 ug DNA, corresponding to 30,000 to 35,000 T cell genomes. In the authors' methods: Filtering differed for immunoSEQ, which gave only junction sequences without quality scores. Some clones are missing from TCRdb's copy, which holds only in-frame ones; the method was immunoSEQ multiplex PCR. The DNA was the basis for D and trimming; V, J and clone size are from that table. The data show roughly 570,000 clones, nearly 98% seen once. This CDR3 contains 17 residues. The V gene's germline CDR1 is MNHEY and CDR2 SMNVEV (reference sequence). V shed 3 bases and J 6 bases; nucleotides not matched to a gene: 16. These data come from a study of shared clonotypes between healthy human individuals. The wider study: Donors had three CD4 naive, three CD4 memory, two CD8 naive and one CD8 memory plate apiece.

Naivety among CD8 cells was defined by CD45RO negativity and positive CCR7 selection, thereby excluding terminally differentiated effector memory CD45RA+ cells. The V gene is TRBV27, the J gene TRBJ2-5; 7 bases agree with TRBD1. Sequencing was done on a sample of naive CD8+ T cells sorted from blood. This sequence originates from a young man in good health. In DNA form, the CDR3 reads TGTGCCAGCAGTTTTGCAAATTTACCGACAGGGAGAAAGACCCAGTACTTC. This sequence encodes CASSFANLPTGRKTQYF.